The entry that follows covers one T cell receptor beta chain sequence. This record comes from a study of blood T cell repertoires in COVID-19. In the study overall: From the United States, Italy and Spain came samples of acute and convalescent COVID-19. PBMCs, B-cell-depleted T cells, or T cells provided the cDNA or gDNA that made up the material.

Clones were read by immunoSEQ multiplex PCR, and TCRdb kept only the in-frame ones, dropping some. The repertoire holds some 240,000 clones, with 80% to 90% as singletons. CDR3 length: 19 amino acids. V was shortened by 3 bases and J by 2 bases, with 23 bases between the two germline ends. Germline CDR1 MGHRA, CDR2 YSYEKL. The chain is built from TRBV4-1 and TRBJ1-5; D not resolved. The source material was peripheral blood. The source of this sequence is a woman between 40 and 50 years old who had recovered from COVID-19. In DNA, the CDR3 is TGCGCCAGCAGCCATATCAGACGGGAGGGATCTTTGGGCAATCAGCCCCAGCATTTT. Protein sequence: CASSHIRREGSLGNQPQHF.